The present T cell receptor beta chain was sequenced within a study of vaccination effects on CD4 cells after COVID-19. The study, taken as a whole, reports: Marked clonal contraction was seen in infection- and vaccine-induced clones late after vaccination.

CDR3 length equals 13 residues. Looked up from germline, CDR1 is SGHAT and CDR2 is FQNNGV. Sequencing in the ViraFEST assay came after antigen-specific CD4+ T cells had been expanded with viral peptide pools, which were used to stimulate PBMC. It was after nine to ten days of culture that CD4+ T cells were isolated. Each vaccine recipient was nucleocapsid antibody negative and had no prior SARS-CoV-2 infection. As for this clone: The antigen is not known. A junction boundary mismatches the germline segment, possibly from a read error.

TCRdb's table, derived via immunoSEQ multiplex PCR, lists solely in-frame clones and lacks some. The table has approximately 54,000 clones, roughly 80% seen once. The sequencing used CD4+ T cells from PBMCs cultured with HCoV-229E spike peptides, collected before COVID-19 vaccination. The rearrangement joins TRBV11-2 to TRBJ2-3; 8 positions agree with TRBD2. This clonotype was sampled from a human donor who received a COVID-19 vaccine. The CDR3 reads CASSLGDRDGRDF. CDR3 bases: TGTGCCAGCAGCCTGGGTGACCGGGACGGGAGGGATTTT.